The rows below give T cell receptor beta chains drawn from one sample of a study of blood T cell repertoires in COVID-19. Here immunoSEQ multiplex PCR was the method, and the copy in TCRdb shows in-frame clones only, minus some. Of 150,000 to 200,000 clones listed, over 75% are singletons. Material: peripheral blood. The receptors derive from a man aged 40-55 years with active or convalescent COVID-19. Both conserved end residues are part of each CDR3. Fields, in order: D gene, J gene, V gene, clone size, CDR3 DNA, CDR3 protein. A D gene is named only where the DNA matches it firmly. Expanded clones get a size class; other rows say once, few or many, or leave the size out.

D gene: TRBD1; J gene: TRBJ1-2; V gene: TRBV7-2; clone size: -; CDR3 DNA: TGTGCCAGCAGCCCGTACCGGACAGGCCGCTATGGCTACACCTTC; CDR3 protein: CASSPYRTGRYGYTF
D gene: -; J gene: TRBJ1-1; V gene: TRBV12-3/TRBV12-4; clone size: -; CDR3 DNA: TGTGCCAGCAGTACCGACAGTGAAGCTTTCTTT; CDR3 protein: CASSTDSEAFF
D gene: -; J gene: TRBJ1-1; V gene: TRBV7-9; clone size: -; CDR3 DNA: TGTGCCAGCAGCGCAAGTGGGAGGACTGAAGCTTTCTTT; CDR3 protein: CASSASGRTEAFF
D gene: -; J gene: TRBJ2-3; V gene: TRBV7-9; clone size: few; CDR3 DNA: TGTGCCAGCAGCTCCTACACAGATACGCAGTATTTT; CDR3 protein: CASSSYTDTQYF
D gene: TRBD1; J gene: TRBJ2-1; V gene: TRBV14; clone size: -; CDR3 DNA: TGTGCCAGCAGCCAAGGACAGGGCCCCTACAATGAGCAGTTCTTC; CDR3 protein: CASSQGQGPYNEQFF
D gene: -; J gene: TRBJ2-3; V gene: TRBV29-1; clone size: -; CDR3 DNA: TGCAGCGTTGGGGCCCCAGGGGCGAGTACAGATACGCAGTATTTT; CDR3 protein: CSVGAPGASTDTQYF
D gene: TRBD1; J gene: TRBJ1-6; V gene: TRBV2; clone size: once; CDR3 DNA: TGTGCCAGCAGTGAAAGGGACAGGGGGAGCTCACCCCTCCACTTT; CDR3 protein: CASSERDRGSSPLHF
D gene: -; J gene: TRBJ1-1; V gene: TRBV5-1; clone size: -; CDR3 DNA: TGCGCCAGCAGCTTGAGCCCGACTTTTATGAACACTGAAGCTTTCTTT; CDR3 protein: CASSLSPTFMNTEAFF
D gene: -; J gene: TRBJ2-3; V gene: TRBV19; clone size: -; CDR3 DNA: TGTGCCAGTAAGAGAGGGCAGTCCACAGATACGCAGTATTTT; CDR3 protein: CASKRGQSTDTQYF
D gene: -; J gene: TRBJ1-1; V gene: TRBV9; clone size: -; CDR3 DNA: TGTGCCAGCAGCGTAGACAGGAGAGGCACTGAAGCTTTCTTT; CDR3 protein: CASSVDRRGTEAFF
D gene: TRBD1; J gene: TRBJ1-3; V gene: TRBV4-3; clone size: -; CDR3 DNA: TGCGCCAGCAGCCAAGAAAGAAGACAGGGGGCAAACACCATATATTTT; CDR3 protein: CASSQERRQGANTIYF
D gene: -; J gene: TRBJ1-2; V gene: TRBV20-1; clone size: -; CDR3 DNA: TGCAGTGCTAGTCGGACAAGGGGCTACACCTTC; CDR3 protein: CSASRTRGYTF
D gene: TRBD2; J gene: TRBJ2-2; V gene: TRBV5-5; clone size: -; CDR3 DNA: TGTGCCAGCAGCCAACCGGGACTATCGAACACCGGGGAGCTGTTTTTT; CDR3 protein: CASSQPGLSNTGELFF
D gene: TRBD2; J gene: TRBJ2-1; V gene: TRBV7-2; clone size: -; CDR3 DNA: TGTGCCAGCAGGGGGGGGAGCTCCTACAATGAGCAGTTCTTC; CDR3 protein: CASRGGSSYNEQFF
D gene: -; J gene: TRBJ2-3; V gene: TRBV5-1; clone size: -; CDR3 DNA: TGCGCCAGCAGCTTTGGCCATACCACAGATACGCAGTATTTT; CDR3 protein: CASSFGHTTDTQYF